A single sample is the source of the 14 T cell receptor beta chains below, sequenced in a study of blood T cell repertoires in COVID-19. Method: immunoSEQ multiplex PCR; TCRdb's copy keeps in-frame clones and lacks some. Seen here are hundreds of thousands of clones, approximately 80% observed once, and the top ten hold 6.5% to 9%. The specimen was PBMCs or T cells enriched from blood (not recorded which). Source of these receptors: a middle-aged woman with acute COVID-19.

The CDR3 nucleotides are TGTGCACAGGGGGCGCAGACCCAGTACTTC. This codes for CAQGAQTQYF. This rearrangement joins TRBV2 to TRBJ2-5; 9 bases agree with TRBD1. The CDR3 covers 10 residues. Germline CDR1 SNHLY, CDR2 FYNNEI.

The J gene is TRBJ1-2, the V gene TRBV9; no clear D gene. V gave up 3 bases and J gave up 0 bases, with 12 bases separating them. This CDR3 region has 15 residues. CDR1 is SGDLS and CDR2 is YYNGEE in the germline V gene. The CDR3 region is CASSGFHLANYGYTF. CDR3 DNA: TGTGCCAGCAGCGGTTTCCACTTGGCTAACTATGGCTACACCTTC.

V is TRBV18 and J is TRBJ2-5, with 10 bases matching TRBD2. The CDR3 loop spans 13 amino acids. Germline assignment: CDR1 KGHSH and CDR2 LQKENI. The ends lost 5 bases at V and 3 bases at J; junction bases unmatched: 0. CDR3 sequence reads: CASSGLAEETQYF. In nucleotides, the CDR3 is TGTGCCAGCTCAGGACTAGCGGAAGAGACCCAGTACTTC.

The genes are TRBV7-2 and TRBJ2-1, with a possible D match to TRBD2 (6 bases). Germline V gene lookup returns CDR1 SGHTA and CDR2 FQGNSA. This CDR3 comprises 16 residues. Deletions cut 5 bases from V and 3 bases from J, with 17 bases between. CDR3 protein: CASSTHPGTYYNEQFF. The CDR3 DNA follows: TGTGCCAGCAGCACCCACCCCGGGACTTACTACAATGAGCAGTTCTTC.

The chain has TRBV5-4 and TRBJ2-7; the D gene is possibly TRBD2 (6 bases). V lost 3 bases and J 5 bases, leaving 9 bases between the germline ends. Germline loops: CDR1 SGHNT, CDR2 YYREEE (reference sequence). CDR3 length: 12 residues. Here the CDR3 DNA reads TGTGCCAGCAGCTGGACGGGAGACGAGCAGTACTTC. Amino acid sequence: CASSWTGDEQYF.

V and J are TRBV28 and TRBJ1-5, with TRBD1 as a possible D gene (6 bases). Germline V lookup: CDR1 MDHEN, CDR2 SYDVKM. The CDR3 totals 14 residues. With 2 bases removed from V and 5 bases from J, the gap between germline ends came to 10 bases. CDR3 coding DNA: TGTGCCAGCAGTTTAGGGACACCCGATCAGCCCCAGCATTTT. As protein: CASSLGTPDQPQHF.

The chain combines TRBV11-3 with TRBJ2-1; 8 bases fit TRBD2. There are 15 residues in the CDR3. The V segment lost 5 bases and the J segment 3 bases; nucleotides outside the gene matches: 6. Germline assignment: CDR1 SGHNT and CDR2 YENEEA. The CDR3: CASSTGGENYNEQFF. The CDR3 nucleotides read TGTGCCAGCAGCACGGGGGGGGAGAACTACAATGAGCAGTTCTTC.

The rearrangement links TRBV28 to TRBJ2-7; no definite D call. Deletions cut 3 bases from V and 0 bases from J, with 6 bases between. The germline V gene has CDR1 MDHEN and CDR2 SYDVKM. The CDR3 extends over 13 amino acids. CDR3 amino acids: CASSFIGSYEQYF. The CDR3 region has the DNA TGTGCCAGCAGTTTTATCGGCTCCTACGAGCAGTACTTC.

Only one count was recorded for this clone. This chain links TRBV28 with TRBJ2-6; D is unresolved. The germline V and J ends were trimmed by 6 bases and 2 bases, with 8 bases remaining between them. The germline V gene encodes CDR1 MDHEN and CDR2 SYDVKM. The CDR3 runs to 14 residues. The CDR3 DNA is TGTGCCAGCAGCTTGATAGCTGGGGCCAACGTCCTGACTTTC. It specifies CASSLIAGANVLTF.

This chain links TRBV27 with TRBJ1-2, with D tentatively TRBD1 (5 bases). The CDR3 has 15 residues. Trimming removed 4 bases at V and 2 bases at J, with 14 bases between. Germline assignment: CDR1 MNHEY and CDR2 SMNVEV (reference sequence). CDR3 nucleotides: TGTGCCAGCAGTTCCCCCTCGAGACAGAACTATGGCTACACCTTC. Protein sequence: CASSSPSRQNYGYTF.

The rearrangement links TRBV19 to TRBJ1-6, with D possibly being TRBD1 (5 bases). This CDR3 has 15 amino acids. Trimming cost V 4 bases and J 7 bases, with 14 bases left between them. Germline CDR1 reads LNHDA; CDR2 reads SQIVND (reference sequence). The CDR3 DNA follows: TGTGCCAGTAGTAAAGACGGGACTCTCAATTCACCCCTCCACTTT. It yields the protein CASSKDGTLNSPLHF.

The CDR3 coding sequence is TGTGCCAGCAGCAGGGGTAGGTACGAGCAGTACTTC. Translating gives CASSRGRYEQYF. The chain is built from TRBV28 and TRBJ2-7; weak D call: TRBD1 (6 bases). The CDR3 is made up of 12 amino acids. Germline assignment: CDR1 MDHEN and CDR2 SYDVKM. V was pared by 6 bases and J by 4 bases, with 10 bases between.

The V gene is TRBV4-1, the J gene TRBJ2-1; 7 bases map to TRBD2. J gave up 4 bases and V 3 bases, and 9 bases lay outside the gene matches. There are 16 residues in the CDR3. Per the germline V gene, CDR1 is MGHRA and CDR2 is YSYEKL. DNA of the CDR3: TGCGCCAGCAGCCAGGCTACGGGACTAACATACAATGAGCAGTTCTTC. It codes for CASSQATGLTYNEQFF.

The chain recombines TRBV5-4 with TRBJ2-1, with D maybe TRBD1 (6 bases). The germline CDR1 and CDR2 sequences are SGHNT and YYREEE (reference sequence). This CDR3 region has 12 residues. V lost 0 bases and J lost 8, with 6 bases in between. CDR3 coding DNA: TGTGCCAGCAGCTTGGGGGGGCATGAGCAGTTCTTC. It specifies CASSLGGHEQFF.